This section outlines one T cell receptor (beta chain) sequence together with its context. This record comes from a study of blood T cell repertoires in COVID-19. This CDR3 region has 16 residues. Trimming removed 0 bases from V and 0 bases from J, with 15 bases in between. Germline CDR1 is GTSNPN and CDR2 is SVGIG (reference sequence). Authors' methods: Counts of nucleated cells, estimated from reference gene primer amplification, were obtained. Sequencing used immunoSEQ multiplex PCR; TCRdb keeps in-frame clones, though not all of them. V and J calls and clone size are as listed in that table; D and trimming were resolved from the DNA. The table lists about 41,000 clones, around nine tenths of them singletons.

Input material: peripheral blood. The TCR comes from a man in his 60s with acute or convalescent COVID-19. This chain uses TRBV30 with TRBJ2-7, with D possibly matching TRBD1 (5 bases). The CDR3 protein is CAWSVRAGSLSYEQYF. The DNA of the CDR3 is TGTGCCTGGAGTGTACGGGCAGGGTCGCTCTCCTACGAGCAGTACTTC.